This T cell receptor (beta chain) was found in a study of T cell changes during pregnancy in multiple sclerosis. The repertoire was sequenced with immunoSEQ multiplex PCR; TCRdb's copy has only in-frame clones and lacks some. The sample lists 45,000 to 70,000 clones; 92% were seen once. Trimming removed 5 bases at V and 7 bases at J, with 14 bases between. The germline gives CDR1 MNHNY, CDR2 SVGAGI (reference sequence). CDR3 size: 13 residues. The TCR comes from a female donor in good health, enrolled as a control in a pregnancy study. V usage is TRBV6-6 and J usage is TRBJ1-1; D is perhaps TRBD1 (6 bases). The source material was CD4+ T cells from peripheral blood mononuclear cells, sampled after pregnancy. DNA of the CDR3: TGTGCCAGCAGTGACCACAGGGATGGTGAAGCTTTCTTT. Protein: CASSDHRDGEAFF.